These 8 T cell receptor beta chains originate from one sample sequenced in a study of shared clonotypes between healthy human individuals. Profiling relied on immunoSEQ multiplex PCR, and the TCRdb table lists in-frame clones only, not all of them. The profile shows nearly 750,000 clones, 55% to 80% of them singletons. The sequencing input was memory CD4+ T cells sorted from blood. This sample's subset: CD45RA-negative fraction. The origin of the receptors is a young woman in good health.

V and J are TRBV27 and TRBJ2-5, with 12 bases identical to TRBD2. V shed 1 base and J 5 bases; nucleotides not matched to a gene: 8. The CDR3 has 17 residues. Germline V gives CDR1 MNHEY, CDR2 SMNVEV (reference sequence). The CDR3 nucleotides read TGTGCCAGCAGTTTATTATCTAGCGGGAGGGCGGGCGAGACCCAGTACTTC. Its protein product is CASSLLSSGRAGETQYF.

The chain uses TRBV19 and TRBJ2-3; 10 bases match TRBD2. Germline V gene sequence: CDR1 LNHDA, CDR2 SQIVND (reference sequence). This CDR3 is built from 15 residues. V trimming: 6 bases; J trimming: 6 bases; junction bases outside the gene matches: 9. The DNA of the CDR3 is TGTGCCAGTAGCTTTAGCGGGAGGATGGGGGATACGCAGTATTTT. Translating gives CASSFSGRMGDTQYF.

The chain combines TRBV7-2 with TRBJ2-7, with D unresolved. The CDR3 is 12 residues long. CDR1 and CDR2 (germline): SGHTA, FQGNSA. V was clipped by 6 bases and J by 12 bases, with 18 bases between them. The CDR3 here is CASSQAHSDSYF. The CDR3 DNA reads as TGTGCCAGCAGTCAAGCCCACAGCGACTCGTACTTC. Drawing the rest from reference TRBV7-2 and TRBJ2-7, the complete variable domain is GAGVSQSPSNKVTEKGKDVELRCDPISGHTALYWYRQSLGQGLEFLIYFQGNSAPDKSGLPSDRFSAERTGGSVSTLTIQRTQQEDSAVYLCASSQAHSDSYFGPGTRLTVT.

This sequence joins TRBV19 and TRBJ2-5; the match to TRBD2 covers 7 bases. CDR1 and CDR2 (germline): LNHDA, SQIVND (reference sequence). Germline trimming cut 5 bases from V and 2 bases from J; bases unmatched to any gene: 2. CDR3 length: 13 residues. The CDR3: CASSGGGQETQYF. The CDR3 DNA sequence: TGTGCCAGTAGTGGCGGGGGTCAAGAGACCCAGTACTTC.

The rearrangement joins TRBV11-2 to TRBJ1-1; D is unresolved. Per the germline V gene, CDR1 is SGHAT and CDR2 is FQNNGV. V was clipped by 2 bases and J by 0 bases, with 10 bases between them. This CDR3 has 15 residues. This CDR3 is CASSLWAAMNTEAFF. CDR3 nucleotide sequence: TGTGCCAGCAGCTTATGGGCAGCCATGAACACTGAAGCTTTCTTT. Combining the CDR3 with reference TRBV11-2 and TRBJ1-1 gives the whole variable domain EAGVAQSPRYKIIEKRQSVAFWCNPISGHATLYWYQQILGQGPKLLIQFQNNGVVDDSQLPKDRFSAERLKGVDSTLKIQPAKLEDSAVYLCASSLWAAMNTEAFFGQGTRLTVV.

V gene TRBV5-1 combines with J gene TRBJ1-5; 7 nucleotides line up with TRBD1. Germline assignment: CDR1 SGHRS and CDR2 YFSETQ. The V segment lost 4 bases and the J segment 0 bases; nucleotides outside the gene matches: 7. The CDR3 consists of 16 residues. The CDR3 here is CASSPGTVNSNQPQHF. CDR3 in DNA: TGCGCCAGCAGCCCGGGGACAGTCAATAGCAATCAGCCCCAGCATTTT.

This chain joins TRBV5-4 and TRBJ2-3; TRBD1 aligns across 9 bases. V was clipped by 2 bases and J by 0 bases; unmatched bases: 4. The germline gives CDR1 SGHNT, CDR2 YYREEE (reference sequence). CDR3 length: 16 amino acids. CDR3 DNA sequence: TGTGCCAGCAGCTTAAGGGGGACAGGGAGCACAGATACGCAGTATTTT. This sequence encodes CASSLRGTGSTDTQYF.

V usage is TRBV10-3 and J usage is TRBJ2-1; 8 nucleotides line up with TRBD2. V lost 3 bases and J lost 7; bases outside the gene matches: 8. Germline CDR1 is ENHRY and CDR2 is SYGVKD. The length of the CDR3 is 15 residues. CDR3 residues: CAISDARGEGNEQFF. The CDR3 region has the DNA TGTGCCATCAGTGATGCGCGGGGGGAAGGAAATGAGCAGTTCTTC.